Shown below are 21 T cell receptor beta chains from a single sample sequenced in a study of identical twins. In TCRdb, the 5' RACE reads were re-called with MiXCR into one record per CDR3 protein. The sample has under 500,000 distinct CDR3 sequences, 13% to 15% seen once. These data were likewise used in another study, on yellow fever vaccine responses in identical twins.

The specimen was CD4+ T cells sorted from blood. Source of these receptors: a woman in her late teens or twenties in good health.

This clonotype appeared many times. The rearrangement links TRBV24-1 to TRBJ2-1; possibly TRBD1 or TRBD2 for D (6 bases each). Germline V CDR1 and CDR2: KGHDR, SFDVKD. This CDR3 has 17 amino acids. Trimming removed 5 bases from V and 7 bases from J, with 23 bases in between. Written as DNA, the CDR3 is TGTGCCACCAGTGCCTCATTCGAGGGGGGCCTGGGGAATGAGCAGTTCTTC. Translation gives CATSASFEGGLGNEQFF.

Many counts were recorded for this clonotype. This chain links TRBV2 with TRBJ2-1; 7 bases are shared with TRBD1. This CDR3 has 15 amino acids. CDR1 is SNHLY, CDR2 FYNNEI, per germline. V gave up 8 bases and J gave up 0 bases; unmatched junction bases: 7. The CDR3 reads CASCPDRSSYNEQFF. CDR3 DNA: TGTGCCAGCTGCCCGGACAGGAGCTCCTACAATGAGCAGTTCTTC. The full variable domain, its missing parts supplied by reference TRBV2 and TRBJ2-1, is EPEVTQTPSHQVTQMGQEVILRCVPISNHLYFYWYRQILGQKVEFLVSFYNNEISEKSEIFDDQFSVERPDGSNFTLKIRSTKLEDSAMYFCASCPDRSSYNEQFFGPGTRLTVL.

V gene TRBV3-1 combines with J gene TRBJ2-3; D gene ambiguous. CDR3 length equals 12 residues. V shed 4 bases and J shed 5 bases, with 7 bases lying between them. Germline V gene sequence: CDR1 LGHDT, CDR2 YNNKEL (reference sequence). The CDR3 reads CASSPARDTQYF. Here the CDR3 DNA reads TGTGCCAGCAGCCCCGCGAGAGATACGCAGTATTTT.

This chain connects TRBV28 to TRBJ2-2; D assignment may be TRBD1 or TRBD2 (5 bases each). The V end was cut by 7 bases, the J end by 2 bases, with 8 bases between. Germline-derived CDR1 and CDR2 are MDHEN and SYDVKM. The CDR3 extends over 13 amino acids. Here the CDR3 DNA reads TGTGCCAGCATCGGGGCCAACACCGGGGAGCTGTTTTTT. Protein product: CASIGANTGELFF. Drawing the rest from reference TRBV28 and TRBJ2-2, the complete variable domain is DVKVTQSSRYLVKRTGEKVFLECVQDMDHENMFWYRQDPGLGLRLIYFSYDVKMKEKGDIPEGYSVSREKKERFSLILESASTNQTSMYLCASIGANTGELFFGEGSRLTVL.

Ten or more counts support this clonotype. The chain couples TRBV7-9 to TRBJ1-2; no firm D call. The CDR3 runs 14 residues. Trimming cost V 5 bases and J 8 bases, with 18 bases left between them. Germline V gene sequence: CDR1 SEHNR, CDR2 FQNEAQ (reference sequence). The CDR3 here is CASSPSLLWLGYTF. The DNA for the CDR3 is TGTGCCAGCAGCCCTAGCTTATTATGGTTGGGCTACACCTTC.

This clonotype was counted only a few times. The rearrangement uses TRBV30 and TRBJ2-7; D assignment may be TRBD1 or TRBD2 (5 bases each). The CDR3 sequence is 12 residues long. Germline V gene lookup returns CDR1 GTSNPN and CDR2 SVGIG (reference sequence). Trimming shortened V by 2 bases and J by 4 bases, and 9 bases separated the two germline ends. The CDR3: CAWSLGDYEQYF. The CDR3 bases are TGTGCCTGGAGTTTGGGGGATTACGAGCAGTACTTC. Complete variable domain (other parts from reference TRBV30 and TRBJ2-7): SQTIHQWPATLVQPVGSPLSLECTVEGTSNPNLYWYRQAAGRGLQLLFYSVGIGQISSEVPQNLSASRPQDRQFILSSKKLLLSDSGFYLCAWSLGDYEQYFGPGTRLTVT.

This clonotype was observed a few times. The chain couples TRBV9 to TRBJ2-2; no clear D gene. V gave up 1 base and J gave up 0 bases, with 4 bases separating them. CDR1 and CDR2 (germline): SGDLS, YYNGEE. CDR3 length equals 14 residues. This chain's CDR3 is CASSVFANTGELFF. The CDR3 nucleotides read TGTGCCAGCAGCGTATTCGCGAACACCGGGGAGCTGTTTTTT.

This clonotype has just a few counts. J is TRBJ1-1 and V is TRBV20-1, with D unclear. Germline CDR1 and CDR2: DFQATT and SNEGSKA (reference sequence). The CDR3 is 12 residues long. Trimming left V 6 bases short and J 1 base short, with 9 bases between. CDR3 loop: CSAAVGNTEAFF. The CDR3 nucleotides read TGCAGTGCCGCGGTTGGGAACACTGAAGCTTTCTTT.

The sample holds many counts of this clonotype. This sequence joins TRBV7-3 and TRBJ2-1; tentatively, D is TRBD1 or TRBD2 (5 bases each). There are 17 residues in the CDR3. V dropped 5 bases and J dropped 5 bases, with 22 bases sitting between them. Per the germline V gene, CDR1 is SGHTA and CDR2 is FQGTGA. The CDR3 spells CASSHINRDGQDNEQFF. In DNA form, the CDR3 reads TGTGCCAGCAGCCATATAAACCGGGACGGTCAGGACAATGAGCAGTTCTTC.

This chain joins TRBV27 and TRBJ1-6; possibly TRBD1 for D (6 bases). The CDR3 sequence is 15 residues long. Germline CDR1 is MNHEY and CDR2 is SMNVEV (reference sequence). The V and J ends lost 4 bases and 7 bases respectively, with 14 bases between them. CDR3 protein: CASSSLGGQNSPLHF. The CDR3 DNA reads TGTGCCAGCAGTTCCCTGGGGGGGCAGAATTCACCCCTCCACTTT.

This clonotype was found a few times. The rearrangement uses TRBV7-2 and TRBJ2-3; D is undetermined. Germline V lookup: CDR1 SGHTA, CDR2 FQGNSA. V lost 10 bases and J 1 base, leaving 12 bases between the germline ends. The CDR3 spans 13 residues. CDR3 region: CAIRARGTDTQYF. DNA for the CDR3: TGTGCCATCAGAGCTCGGGGCACAGATACGCAGTATTTT.

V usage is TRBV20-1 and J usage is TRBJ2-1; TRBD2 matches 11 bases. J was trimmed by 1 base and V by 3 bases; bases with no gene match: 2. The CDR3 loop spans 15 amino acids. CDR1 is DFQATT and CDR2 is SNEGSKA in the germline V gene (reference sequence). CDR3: CSARRLAGSYNEQFF. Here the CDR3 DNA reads TGCAGTGCTAGGAGACTAGCGGGATCCTACAATGAGCAGTTCTTC.

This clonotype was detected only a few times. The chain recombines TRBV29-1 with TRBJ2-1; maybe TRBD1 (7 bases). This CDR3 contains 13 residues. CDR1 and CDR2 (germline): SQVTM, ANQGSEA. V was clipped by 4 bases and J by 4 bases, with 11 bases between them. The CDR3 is CSVGGDSYNEQFF. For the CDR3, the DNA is TGCAGCGTTGGGGGGGACAGTTACAATGAGCAGTTCTTC.

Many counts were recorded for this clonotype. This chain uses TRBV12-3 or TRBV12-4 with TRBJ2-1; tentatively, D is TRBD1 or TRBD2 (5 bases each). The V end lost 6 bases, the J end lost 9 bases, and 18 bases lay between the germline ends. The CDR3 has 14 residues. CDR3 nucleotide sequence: TGTGCCAGCAGGGGAGACAGTACTATGGGTGAGCAGTTCTTC. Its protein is CASRGDSTMGEQFF.

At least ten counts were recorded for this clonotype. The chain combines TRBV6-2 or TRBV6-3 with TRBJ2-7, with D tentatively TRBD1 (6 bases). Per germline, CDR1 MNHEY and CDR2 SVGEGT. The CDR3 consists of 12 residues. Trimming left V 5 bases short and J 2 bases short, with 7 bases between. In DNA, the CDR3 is TGTGCCAGCAGTGGACAGACCTACGAGCAGTACTTC. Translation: CASSGQTYEQYF.

This chain's CDR3 is CASSTLQGGPQHF. The CDR3 region has the DNA TGTGCCAGCAGTACGTTACAGGGGGGGCCCCAGCATTTT. The J gene is TRBJ1-5, the V gene TRBV6-1, with 8 nucleotides matching TRBD1. From germline, CDR1 is MNHNS and CDR2 SASEGT. J was trimmed by 9 bases and V by 5 bases; bases with no gene match: 6. The CDR3 runs to 13 residues.

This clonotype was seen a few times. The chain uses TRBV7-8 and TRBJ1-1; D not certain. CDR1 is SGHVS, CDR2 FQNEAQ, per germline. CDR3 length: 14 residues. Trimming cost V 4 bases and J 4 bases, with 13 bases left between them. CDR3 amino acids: CASSSFEVPTEAFF. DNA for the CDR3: TGTGCCAGCAGCTCGTTCGAAGTTCCCACTGAAGCTTTCTTT. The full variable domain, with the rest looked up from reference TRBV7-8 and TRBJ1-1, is GAGVSQSPRYKVAKRGQDVALRCDPISGHVSLFWYQQALGQGPEFLTYFQNEAQLDKSGLPSDRFFAERPEGSVSTLKIQRTQQEDSAVYLCASSSFEVPTEAFFGQGTRLTVV.

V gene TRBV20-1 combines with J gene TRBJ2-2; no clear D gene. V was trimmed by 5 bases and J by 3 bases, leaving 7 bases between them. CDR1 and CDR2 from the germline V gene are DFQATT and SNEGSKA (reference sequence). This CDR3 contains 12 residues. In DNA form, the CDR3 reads TGCAGTGCTGTATCAGACACCGGGGAGCTGTTTTTT. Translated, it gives CSAVSDTGELFF.

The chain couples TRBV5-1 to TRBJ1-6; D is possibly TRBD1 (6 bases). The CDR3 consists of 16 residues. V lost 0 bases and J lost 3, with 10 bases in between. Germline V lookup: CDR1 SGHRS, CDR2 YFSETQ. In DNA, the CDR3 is TGCGCCAGCAGCTTGGGGGACAACCTCTATAATTCACCCCTCCACTTT. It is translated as CASSLGDNLYNSPLHF.

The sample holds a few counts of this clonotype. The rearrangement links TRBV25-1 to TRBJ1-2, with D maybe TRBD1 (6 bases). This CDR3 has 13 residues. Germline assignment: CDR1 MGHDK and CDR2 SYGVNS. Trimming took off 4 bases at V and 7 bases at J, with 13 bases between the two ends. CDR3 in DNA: TGTGCCAGCAGTGTAGGGGGGATCCGTGGCTACACCTTC. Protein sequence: CASSVGGIRGYTF.

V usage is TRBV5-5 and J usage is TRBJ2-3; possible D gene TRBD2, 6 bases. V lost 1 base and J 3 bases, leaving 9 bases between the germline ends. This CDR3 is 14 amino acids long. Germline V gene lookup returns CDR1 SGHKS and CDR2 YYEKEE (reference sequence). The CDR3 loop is CASSLKAGTDTQYF. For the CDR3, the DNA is TGTGCCAGCAGCTTGAAGGCGGGGACAGATACGCAGTATTTT.